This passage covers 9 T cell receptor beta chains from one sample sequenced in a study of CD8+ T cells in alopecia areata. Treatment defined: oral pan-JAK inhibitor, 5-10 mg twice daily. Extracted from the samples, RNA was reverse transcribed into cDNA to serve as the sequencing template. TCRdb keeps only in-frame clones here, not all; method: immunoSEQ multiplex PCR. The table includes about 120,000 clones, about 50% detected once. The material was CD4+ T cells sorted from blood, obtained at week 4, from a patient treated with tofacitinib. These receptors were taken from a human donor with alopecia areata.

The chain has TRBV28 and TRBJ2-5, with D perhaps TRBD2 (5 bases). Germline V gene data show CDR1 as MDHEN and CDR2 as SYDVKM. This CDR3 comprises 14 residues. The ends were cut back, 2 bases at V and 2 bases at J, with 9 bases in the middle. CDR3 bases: TGTGCCAGCAGTTTAGATGGAGGACAAGAGACCCAGTACTTC. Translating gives CASSLDGGQETQYF.

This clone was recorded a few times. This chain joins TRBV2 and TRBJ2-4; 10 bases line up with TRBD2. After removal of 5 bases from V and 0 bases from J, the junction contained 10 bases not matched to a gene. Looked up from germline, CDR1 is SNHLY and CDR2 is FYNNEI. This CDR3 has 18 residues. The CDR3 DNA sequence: TGTGCCAGCAGTCTTCGGACTAGCGGTCCAATAGCCAAAAACATTCAGTACTTC. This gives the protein CASSLRTSGPIAKNIQYF.

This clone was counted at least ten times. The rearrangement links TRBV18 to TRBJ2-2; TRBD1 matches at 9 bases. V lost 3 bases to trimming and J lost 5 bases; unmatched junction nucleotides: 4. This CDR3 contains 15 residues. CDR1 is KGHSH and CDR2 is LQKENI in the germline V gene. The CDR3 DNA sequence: TGTGCCAGCTCACCCCGACAGGGGGAAACCGGGGAGCTGTTTTTT. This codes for CASSPRQGETGELFF.

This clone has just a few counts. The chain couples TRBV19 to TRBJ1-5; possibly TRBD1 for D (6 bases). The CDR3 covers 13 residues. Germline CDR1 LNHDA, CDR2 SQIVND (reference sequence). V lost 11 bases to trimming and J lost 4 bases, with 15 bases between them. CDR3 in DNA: TGTGCCGCAGGCAGGGGTGGAAATCAGCCCCAGCATTTT. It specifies CAAGRGGNQPQHF.

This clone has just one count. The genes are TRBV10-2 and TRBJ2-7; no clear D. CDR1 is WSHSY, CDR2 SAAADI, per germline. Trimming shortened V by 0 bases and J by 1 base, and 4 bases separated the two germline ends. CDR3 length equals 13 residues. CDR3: CASSESGSYEQYF. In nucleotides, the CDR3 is TGCGCCAGCAGTGAGTCGGGATCCTACGAGCAGTACTTC.

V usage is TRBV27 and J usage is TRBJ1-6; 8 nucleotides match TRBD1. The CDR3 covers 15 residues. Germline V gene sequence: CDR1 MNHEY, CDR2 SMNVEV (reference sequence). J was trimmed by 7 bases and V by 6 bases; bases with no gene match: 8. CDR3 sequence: CASSLTSGGNSPLHF. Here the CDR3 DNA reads TGTGCCAGCAGCCTAACCTCAGGGGGCAATTCACCCCTCCACTTT.

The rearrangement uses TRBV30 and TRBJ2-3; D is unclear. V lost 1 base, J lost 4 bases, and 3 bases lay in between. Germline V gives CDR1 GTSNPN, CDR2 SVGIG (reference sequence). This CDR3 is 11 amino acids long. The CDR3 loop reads CAWSGSDTQYF. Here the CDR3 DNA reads TGTGCCTGGAGTGGGTCAGATACGCAGTATTTT.

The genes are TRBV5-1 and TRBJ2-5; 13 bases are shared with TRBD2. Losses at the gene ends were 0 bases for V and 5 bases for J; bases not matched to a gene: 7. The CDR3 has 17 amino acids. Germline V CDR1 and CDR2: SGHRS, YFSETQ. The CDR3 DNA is TGCGCCAGCAGCTTGGCAGGACTAGCGGGAGCTTGGGAGACCCAGTACTTC. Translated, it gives CASSLAGLAGAWETQYF. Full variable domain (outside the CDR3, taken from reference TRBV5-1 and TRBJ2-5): KAGVTQTPRYLIKTRGQQVTLSCSPISGHRSVSWYQQTPGQGLQFLFEYFSETQRNKGNFPGRFSGRQFSNSRSEMNVSTLELGDSALYLCASSLAGLAGAWETQYFGPGTRLLVL.

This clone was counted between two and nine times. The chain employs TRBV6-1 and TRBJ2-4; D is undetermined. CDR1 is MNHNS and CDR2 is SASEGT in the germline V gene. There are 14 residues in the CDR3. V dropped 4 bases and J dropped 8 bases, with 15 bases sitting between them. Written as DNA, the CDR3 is TGTGCCAGCAGTGTGGGCGAGTGGGGATACATTCAGTACTTC. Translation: CASSVGEWGYIQYF.